The 6 T cell receptor beta chains below were found in one sample sequenced in a study of cytomegalovirus exposure and HLA in healthy donors. The data were produced by immunoSEQ multiplex PCR, yet TCRdb's version contains in-frame clones alone and is incomplete. The sample includes tens of thousands of clones, roughly 94% seen only once; the top ten take 0.63%. Material for sequencing was PBMCs. All receptors derive from a woman under 30 in good health and CMV-seronegative.

V gene TRBV7-3 combines with J gene TRBJ2-1; TRBD1 is a possible D gene (6 bases). Germline CDR1 and CDR2: SGHTA and FQGTGA. The ends were cut back, 4 bases at V and 2 bases at J, with 12 bases in the middle. CDR3 size: 15 residues. The chain's CDR3 is CASSSSRGAYNEQFF. The CDR3 DNA follows: TGTGCCAGCAGCTCTAGCAGGGGTGCCTACAATGAGCAGTTCTTC. Full variable domain (outside the CDR3, taken from reference TRBV7-3 and TRBJ2-1): GAGVSQTPSNKVTEKGKYVELRCDPISGHTALYWYRQSLGQGPEFLIYFQGTGAADDSGLPNDRFFAVRPEGSVSTLKIQRTERGDSAVYLCASSSSRGAYNEQFFGPGTRLTVL.

The chain combines TRBV7-9 with TRBJ1-4; TRBD1 aligns across 8 bases. Losses at the gene ends were 2 bases for V and 8 bases for J; bases not matched to a gene: 1. The CDR3 has 13 amino acids. Germline V gene data show CDR1 as SEHNR and CDR2 as FQNEAQ (reference sequence). CDR3 amino acids: CASSLRTGEKLFF. In nucleotides, the CDR3 is TGTGCCAGCAGCTTACGGACAGGGGAAAAACTGTTTTTT.

In nucleotides, the CDR3 is TGTGCCAGCAGTGACTTAGCGGACGCCTTTGGCGGGGAGCTGTTTTTT. Residues: CASSDLADAFGGELFF. V gene TRBV2 combines with J gene TRBJ2-2; D is perhaps TRBD2 (6 bases). From germline, CDR1 is SNHLY and CDR2 FYNNEI. Between the trimmed V and J ends, which lost 3 bases and 7 bases, there was a span of 18 bases. The CDR3 runs 16 residues.

This sequence joins TRBV5-1 and TRBJ2-2, with D perhaps TRBD1 (7 bases). Germline loops: CDR1 SGHRS, CDR2 YFSETQ. The CDR3 totals 16 residues. Trimming pared 5 bases from V and 4 bases from J, leaving 18 bases between. DNA of the CDR3: TGCGCCAGCAGGCGGTCAGGGGGGACGAGCACCGGGGAGCTGTTTTTT. It specifies CASRRSGGTSTGELFF.

The chain has TRBV30 and TRBJ1-5; D possibly corresponds to TRBD1 (6 bases). Germline CDR1 and CDR2: GTSNPN and SVGIG (reference sequence). V lost 1 base, J lost 5 bases, and 12 bases lay in between. The CDR3 spans 14 residues. The chain's CDR3 is CAWSAGVGHQPQHF. CDR3 coding DNA: TGTGCCTGGAGTGCAGGGGTCGGCCATCAGCCCCAGCATTTT.

For the CDR3, the DNA is TGTGCCAGTAGTATAGACGTGGGCCAATTCTGGCAGCCCCAGCATTTT. Translation gives CASSIDVGQFWQPQHF. The chain recombines TRBV19 with TRBJ1-5; no clear D gene. CDR1 and CDR2 from the germline V gene are LNHDA and SQIVND (reference sequence). The CDR3 has 16 residues. V lost 0 bases, J lost 7 bases, and 16 bases lay in between.